Here is one T cell receptor (beta chain) with its context. Its cognate antigen has yet to be identified. No much larger clone exists at a distance of one base, and base qualities are not known. The CDR3 runs 12 amino acids, cysteine and phenylalanine included. The DNA shown is the 36-base CDR3, in frame from base 1. The germline ends are 12 bases apart after V is trimmed by 5 bases and J by 5 bases. Reading the germline V gene (reference sequence) gives CDR1 GTSNPN and CDR2 SVGIG. Libraries were built with the immunoSEQ multiplex PCR assay. The clones in this table, taken by TCRdb from immuneACCESS, are in-frame only. Not every clone is retained; where verified, under half of the shortfall comes from an unresolved V gene, and the cause of the rest is unknown. Here the sample has about 33,000 clones; 80% to 95% occur a single time. Together, the top ten hold 1.2% of the sample. The record originates from a study of T cell changes during pregnancy in multiple sclerosis (dated by TCRdb to between 2017 and 2020). For the study in its entirety: The study examined how the T cell repertoire changed over the course of pregnancy in women with multiple sclerosis.

This clonotype originated in a female donor with multiple sclerosis, enrolled in a pregnancy study. The sequenced material came from PBMCs (not recorded whether the cells were cultured). This chain joins TRBV30 to TRBJ1-1, with the D segment identity uncertain. At the DNA level, the sequence is TGTGCCTGGGGAGGGATCGGTACTGAAGCTTTCTTT. It encodes CAWGGIGTEAFF.